Here is one TCR beta chain with its context. This clonotype occurred many times. Its antigen remains undetermined. Base qualities are missing; no much larger clone stands one base away. This sample was taken from a study of T-cell reconstitution after alpha-beta-depleted transplantation in children (dated by TCRdb to 2016 to 2018). In the study overall: The study quantitatively tracked T-cell immune reconstitution after TCRalphabeta/CD19-depleted allogeneic hematopoietic cell transplantation in children using TCR repertoire profiling.

The library was generated by PCR. Sequenced using an Illumina HiSeq 2500. TCR libraries were prepared with molecular barcoding, using unique molecular identifiers to normalize TCRbeta repertoire quantification. TCRdb's own reprocessing of the public reads used fastp at Q25 and MiXCR and kept productive beta chains. Each CDR3 protein appears once, grouped with its most common genes and DNA. The sample table holds 450,000 to 550,000 distinct CDR3 sequences, of which roughly 10% were seen once. In total, the top ten clones hold less than 15% of the sample. The germline V gene supplies CDR1 SGHRS and CDR2 YFSETQ. Clipping removes 0 bases from V and 10 bases from J, with 3 as the unmatched junction base count. Including the terminal cysteine and phenylalanine, the CDR3 comprises 14 residues. The DNA shown is the 42-base CDR3, in frame from base 1. The intended sense of this specimen's treatment or condition label: allogeneic hematopoietic cell transplantation with graft depleted of TCRalphabeta T cells and CD19 B cells. TCRalphabeta/CD19-depleted allogeneic hematopoietic cell grafts were given to the transplant recipients, all of whom were children.

What the authors observed across the whole study: Over the following months the frequencies of hyperexpanded clones went down, and after one year T-cell counts and TCRbeta diversity were mostly credited to newly produced T cells. Apparently early alphabetaT-cell count recovery about two months after transplant reportedly relied on only several hundred rapidly expanded clones derived from non-depleted graft cells. In some patients, high TCRbeta diversity at day 60 was attributed to recipient T cells and intrathymic progenitors that had survived conditioning.

Sequences were derived from PBMCs, mostly from graft donor cells, sampled 180 days after TCRalphabeta/CD19-depleted stem cell transplant. The sequence was collected from a female patient aged 2-9 years who had a stem cell transplant for aplastic anemia, so the T cells may come from the graft donor. This chain joins TRBV5-1 to TRBJ2-1, and 11 junction bases match TRBD2. For the CDR3, the sequence is CASSLEVAGGEQFF. The DNA reads as follows: TGCGCCAGCAGCTTGGAGGTAGCGGGAGGGGAGCAGTTCTTC.